Presented here are 18 T cell receptor beta chains from one specimen sequenced in a study of response to subunit inactivated influenza vaccine. TCRdb ran MiXCR on the RT-PCR reads and lists one entry per CDR3 protein. The sample carries fewer than 200,000 distinct CDR3 sequences, about 9% recorded once. This sample comprised non-naive T cells sorted from PBMCs, obtained on the day of vaccination. These receptors came from a man in his fifties who received an inactivated influenza vaccine.

The chain recombines TRBV4-3 with TRBJ2-7; D call uncertain. The CDR3 has 14 residues. V was cut by 5 bases and J by 0 bases, with 11 bases left in between. Looked up from germline, CDR1 is LGHNA and CDR2 is YSLEER. Written as DNA, the CDR3 is TGCGCCAGCAGCAAGGATTCGGTCTCCTACGAGCAGTACTTC. It translates to CASSKDSVSYEQYF.

Only a few counts were recorded for this clonotype. The V gene is TRBV12-3 or TRBV12-4, the J gene TRBJ2-2; 7 nucleotides match TRBD2. V dropped 2 bases and J dropped 1; count of bases not matched to a gene: 1. This CDR3 spans 15 amino acids. The CDR3 DNA sequence: TGTGCCAGCAGTTTAACTAGCGTGAACACCGGGGAGCTGTTTTTT. Translation: CASSLTSVNTGELFF.

A few counts support this clonotype. DNA for the CDR3: TGTGCCAGTAGGACACGACAGGACAAAAACACTGAAGCTTTCTTT. It codes for CASRTRQDKNTEAFF. This rearrangement joins TRBV19 to TRBJ1-1, with a possible D match to TRBD1 (6 bases). The CDR3 totals 15 residues. The V end was cut by 6 bases, the J end by 2 bases, with 16 bases between. The germline gives CDR1 LNHDA, CDR2 SQIVND (reference sequence).

The V gene is TRBV3-1, the J gene TRBJ2-7; 8 bases agree with TRBD2. Germline loops: CDR1 LGHDT, CDR2 YNNKEL (reference sequence). CDR3 length: 15 amino acids. V dropped 1 base and J dropped 7; count of bases not matched to a gene: 9. The CDR3 loop reads CASSQGPAGEKEQYF. The CDR3 coding sequence is TGTGCCAGCAGCCAAGGGCCAGCGGGGGAAAAAGAGCAGTACTTC.

This clonotype showed up many times. The rearrangement uses TRBV12-3 or TRBV12-4 and TRBJ2-3; 8 positions match TRBD2. V shed 6 bases, J shed 7 bases, and the junction held 12 bases outside the gene matches. This CDR3 has 15 amino acids. The DNA of the CDR3 is TGTGCCAGCAGGAGCTCACGGGGGGGCCTGAATACGCAGTATTTT. It codes for CASRSSRGGLNTQYF.

This clonotype was recorded a few times. The CDR3 protein is CASSQEGTGNNYGYTF. The CDR3 region has the DNA TGTGCCAGCAGCCAAGAGGGGACAGGGAATAACTATGGCTACACCTTC. V and J are TRBV4-2 and TRBJ1-2, with 9 bases that match TRBD1. This CDR3 contains 16 residues. V gave up 0 bases and J gave up 1 base; unmatched junction bases: 3. Looked up from germline, CDR1 is LGHNA and CDR2 is YNFKEQ.

In this sample, this clonotype turned up a few times. V gene TRBV6-5 combines with J gene TRBJ2-2, with unresolved D. The CDR3 contains 17 residues. Germline CDR1 and CDR2: MNHEY and SVGAGI. The V end was cut by 2 bases, the J end by 0 bases, with 13 bases between. CDR3 nucleotide sequence: TGTGCCAGCAGTTACACCCGATTGGCGACGAACACCGGGGAGCTGTTTTTT. It yields the protein CASSYTRLATNTGELFF.

The rearrangement links TRBV4-1 to TRBJ2-5; 8 bases line up with TRBD2. Per germline, CDR1 MGHRA and CDR2 YSYEKL. J lost 1 base, V lost 1 base, and 5 bases had no gene match. The CDR3 has 16 residues. The DNA for the CDR3 is TGCGCCAGCAGCCAAGTTGCGGGGGGCCCCCAAGAGACCCAGTACTTC. Amino acid sequence: CASSQVAGGPQETQYF.

V and J are TRBV4-2 and TRBJ2-2; 14 bases are shared with TRBD2. Germline loops: CDR1 LGHNA, CDR2 YNFKEQ. J lost 4 bases, V lost 4 bases, and 2 bases had no gene match. The CDR3 covers 16 residues. Written as DNA, the CDR3 is TGTGCCAGCAGCCCCGGGACTAGCGGGAGCACCGGGGAGCTGTTTTTT. Translated, it gives CASSPGTSGSTGELFF.

V usage is TRBV5-1 and J usage is TRBJ2-1; D may match TRBD1 or TRBD2 (6 bases each). Germline CDR1 is SGHRS and CDR2 is YFSETQ. This CDR3 has 13 residues. V was clipped by 0 bases and J by 7 bases, with 8 bases between them. This CDR3 reads CASSLEGGNEQFF. In DNA, the CDR3 is TGCGCCAGCAGCTTGGAAGGGGGGAATGAGCAGTTCTTC.

The chain combines TRBV4-3 with TRBJ1-2, with 9 bases matching TRBD1. The CDR3 is 13 amino acids. The V and J ends lost 3 bases and 4 bases, in that order; junction bases with no gene match: 0. Germline V gene sequence: CDR1 LGHNA, CDR2 YSLEER. In DNA, the CDR3 is TGCGCCAGCAGCCAGACAGGGGGCTATGGCTACACCTTC. This codes for CASSQTGGYGYTF.

The sample holds many counts of this clonotype. The chain employs TRBV4-1 and TRBJ2-5; TRBD1 is a possible D gene (6 bases). Germline V gives CDR1 MGHRA, CDR2 YSYEKL. The CDR3 totals 13 residues. Trimming took off 1 base at V and 5 bases at J, with 8 bases between the two ends. The CDR3 DNA sequence: TGCGCCAGCAGCCAAGCAGGGGTGGAGACCCAGTACTTC. Residues: CASSQAGVETQYF.

This sequence joins TRBV12-3 or TRBV12-4 and TRBJ2-5, with D perhaps matching TRBD1 (6 bases). V was pared by 6 bases and J by 0 bases, with 20 bases between. The CDR3 is made up of 17 amino acids. The chain's CDR3 is CASRNRDLPGHQETQYF. The CDR3 DNA follows: TGTGCCAGCAGGAACAGGGATTTACCAGGGCACCAAGAGACCCAGTACTTC.

This clonotype was observed a few times. This chain links TRBV20-1 with TRBJ2-1; 14 positions match TRBD2. This CDR3 has 15 amino acids. CDR1 and CDR2 (germline): DFQATT, SNEGSKA (reference sequence). The V segment lost 2 bases and the J segment 8 bases; nucleotides outside the gene matches: 5. This CDR3 is CSARTPGLAGDEQFF. The DNA for the CDR3 is TGCAGTGCTAGAACCCCGGGACTAGCGGGAGATGAGCAGTTCTTC.

This clonotype was seen a few times. The chain has TRBV7-9 and TRBJ1-4, with 7 positions matching TRBD1. The trim removed 2 bases at V and 8 bases at J, leaving 11 bases unmatched. Germline CDR1 SEHNR, CDR2 FQNEAQ (reference sequence). CDR3 length: 16 residues. CDR3 bases: TGTGCCAGCAGCTTAACGGGACAGCGCCAGGGGGAAAAACTGTTTTTT. This sequence encodes CASSLTGQRQGEKLFF.

This clonotype was counted ten times or more. This rearrangement joins TRBV27 to TRBJ2-7, with D unclear. The germline gives CDR1 MNHEY, CDR2 SMNVEV (reference sequence). Trimming removed 5 bases from V and 2 bases from J, with 10 bases in between. The CDR3 totals 13 residues. DNA of the CDR3: TGTGCCAGCAGTCTTGGGCCAGCCTACGAGCAGTACTTC. Encoded protein: CASSLGPAYEQYF.

The V gene is TRBV6-1, the J gene TRBJ2-4; 10 bases are a match to TRBD1. The CDR3 runs 16 residues. Per the germline V gene, CDR1 is MNHNS and CDR2 is SASEGT. J lost 6 bases, V lost 1 base, and 6 bases had no gene match. The CDR3 coding sequence is TGTGCCAGCAGTGAAGTAGAGACAGGGGGCCGAAACATTCAGTACTTC. This translates into CASSEVETGGRNIQYF.

The chain links TRBV6-1 to TRBJ1-5; maybe TRBD1 (5 bases). From germline, CDR1 is MNHNS and CDR2 SASEGT. The CDR3 sequence is 15 residues long. V gave up 6 bases and J gave up 4 bases, with 16 bases separating them. Here the CDR3 reads CASRTGRYQNQPQHF. The CDR3 DNA sequence: TGTGCCAGCAGAACGGGACGGTACCAGAATCAGCCCCAGCATTTT.